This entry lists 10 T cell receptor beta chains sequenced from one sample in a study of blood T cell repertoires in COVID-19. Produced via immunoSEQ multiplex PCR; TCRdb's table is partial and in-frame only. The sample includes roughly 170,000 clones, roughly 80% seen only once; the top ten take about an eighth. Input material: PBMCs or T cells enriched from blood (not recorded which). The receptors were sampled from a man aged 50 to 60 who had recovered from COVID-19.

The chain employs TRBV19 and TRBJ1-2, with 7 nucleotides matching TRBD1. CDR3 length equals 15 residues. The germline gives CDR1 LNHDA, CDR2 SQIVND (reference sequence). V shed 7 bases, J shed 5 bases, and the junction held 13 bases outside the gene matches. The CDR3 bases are TGTGCCAGTACCCCTTGGGGACAGAGGGCATATGGCTACACCTTC. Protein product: CASTPWGQRAYGYTF.

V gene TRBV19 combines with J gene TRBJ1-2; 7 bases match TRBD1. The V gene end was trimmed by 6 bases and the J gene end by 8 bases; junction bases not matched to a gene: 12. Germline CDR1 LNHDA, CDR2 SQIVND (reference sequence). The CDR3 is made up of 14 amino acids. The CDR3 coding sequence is TGTGCCAGTAGCCGGAGGCAGGGGGTCGACGGCTACACCTTC. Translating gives CASSRRQGVDGYTF.

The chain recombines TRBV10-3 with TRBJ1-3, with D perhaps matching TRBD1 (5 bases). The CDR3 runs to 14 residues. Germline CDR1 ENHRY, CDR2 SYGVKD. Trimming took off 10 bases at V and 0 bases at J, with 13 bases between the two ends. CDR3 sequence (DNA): TGTGCCACCAGAAGACAGAGCTCTGGAAACACCATATATTTT. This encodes CATRRQSSGNTIYF.

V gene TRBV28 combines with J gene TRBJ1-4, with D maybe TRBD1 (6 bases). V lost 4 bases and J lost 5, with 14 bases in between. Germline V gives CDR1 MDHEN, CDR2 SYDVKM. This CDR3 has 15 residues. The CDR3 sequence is CASSSNRVGNEKLFF. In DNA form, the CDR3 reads TGTGCCAGCAGTTCAAACAGGGTAGGGAATGAAAAACTGTTTTTT.

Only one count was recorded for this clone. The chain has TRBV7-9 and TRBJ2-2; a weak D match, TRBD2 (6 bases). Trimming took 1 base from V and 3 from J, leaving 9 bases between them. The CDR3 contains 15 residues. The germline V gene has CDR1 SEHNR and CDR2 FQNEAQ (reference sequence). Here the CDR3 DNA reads TGTGCCAGCAGCTTAGTCGGGGGAGACACCGGGGAGCTGTTTTTT. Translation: CASSLVGGDTGELFF.

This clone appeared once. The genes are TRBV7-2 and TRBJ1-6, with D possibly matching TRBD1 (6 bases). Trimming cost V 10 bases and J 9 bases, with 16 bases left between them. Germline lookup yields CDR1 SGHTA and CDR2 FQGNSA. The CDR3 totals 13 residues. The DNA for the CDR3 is TGTGCCACCGAGCAACCCAGGGGTTCACCCCTCCACTTT. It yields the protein CATEQPRGSPLHF.

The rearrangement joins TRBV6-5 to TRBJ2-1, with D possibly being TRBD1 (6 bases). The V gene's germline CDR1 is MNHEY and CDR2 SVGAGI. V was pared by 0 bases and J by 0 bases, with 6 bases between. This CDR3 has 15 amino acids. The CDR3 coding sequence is TGTGCCAGCAGTTACTCGGGGGCCTCCTACAATGAGCAGTTCTTC. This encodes CASSYSGASYNEQFF.

CDR3 sequence reads: CASSLGRQASGNTIYF. Written as DNA, the CDR3 is TGTGCCAGCAGCTTGGGTCGCCAAGCCTCTGGAAACACCATATATTTT. This chain links TRBV5-6 with TRBJ1-3; D is ambiguous. Germline CDR1 is SGHDT and CDR2 is YYEEEE. V dropped 0 bases and J dropped 0 bases, with 10 bases sitting between them. The CDR3 totals 16 residues.

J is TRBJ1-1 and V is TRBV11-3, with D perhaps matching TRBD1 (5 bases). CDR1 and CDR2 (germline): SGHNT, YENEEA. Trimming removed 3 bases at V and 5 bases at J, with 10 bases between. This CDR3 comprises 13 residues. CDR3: CASSFQRGTEAFF. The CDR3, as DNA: TGTGCCAGCAGCTTCCAGCGGGGGACTGAAGCTTTCTTT.

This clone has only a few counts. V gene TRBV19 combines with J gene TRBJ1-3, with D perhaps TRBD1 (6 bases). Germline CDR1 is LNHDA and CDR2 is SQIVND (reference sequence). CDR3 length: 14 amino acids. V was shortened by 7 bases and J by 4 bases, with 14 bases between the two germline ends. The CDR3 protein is CASTDGTWGNTIYF. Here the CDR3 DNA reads TGTGCCAGTACTGACGGGACATGGGGAAACACCATATATTTT. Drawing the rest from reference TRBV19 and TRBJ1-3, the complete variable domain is DGGITQSPKYLFRKEGQNVTLSCEQNLNHDAMYWYRQDPGQGLRLIYYSQIVNDFQKGDIAEGYSVSREKKESFPLTVTSAQKNPTAFYLCASTDGTWGNTIYFGEGSWLTVV.